Below are 28 T cell receptor beta chains sequenced from a single sample in a study of blood T cells in healthy people across ages. Using a J-beta primer mix together with a sample-barcoded 5' primer, a second PCR was run for about 7 to 12 cycles. One entry per CDR3 protein, called by TCRdb with MiXCR from the 5' RACE reads. The data show 790,000 or so distinct CDR3 sequences, around 50% seen once. The source material was blood. These receptors all stem from an older man in good health.

The sample holds one count of this clonotype. Its ends do not fully match the called genes, so a read error is possible. This chain uses TRBV27 with TRBJ2-1; a possible D gene is TRBD1 (6 bases). This CDR3 region has 16 residues. Looked up from germline, CDR1 is MNHEY and CDR2 is SMNVEV (reference sequence). In nucleotides, the CDR3 is TGTGCCAGCAGTTCTCTCACAGGGTACTCCTACAGTGAGCAGTTCTTC. It is translated as CASSSLTGYSYSEQFF.

This clonotype was seen a handful of times. This chain connects TRBV12-3 or TRBV12-4 to TRBJ2-2; D gene unclear. The CDR3 totals 13 residues. Trimming took 5 bases from V and 1 from J, leaving 5 bases between them. This CDR3 is CASSHMNTGELFF. CDR3 DNA sequence: TGTGCCAGCAGTCACATGAACACCGGGGAGCTGTTTTTT.

This clonotype was counted at least ten times. The chain has TRBV11-2 and TRBJ1-1, with D possibly matching TRBD1 (6 bases). CDR3 length: 14 amino acids. V lost 4 bases and J 4 bases, leaving 13 bases between the germline ends. CDR1 is SGHAT, CDR2 FQNNGV, per germline. This CDR3 reads CASSSKIGGTEAFF. In nucleotides, the CDR3 is TGTGCCAGCAGCTCGAAGATAGGGGGCACTGAAGCTTTCTTT.

The chain carries TRBV3-1 and TRBJ2-5, with 9 bases aligning to TRBD2. V lost 1 base, J lost 5 bases, and 5 bases stayed unmatched. Per the germline V gene, CDR1 is LGHDT and CDR2 is YNNKEL (reference sequence). The CDR3 loop spans 15 amino acids. CDR3 nucleotide sequence: TGTGCCAGCAGCCAAGGCGGGAGGGCCTATGAGACCCAGTACTTC. This encodes CASSQGGRAYETQYF.

This clonotype was seen a few times. The gene calls are TRBV29-1 and TRBJ2-5; TRBD2 aligns across 8 bases. Germline CDR1 is SQVTM and CDR2 is ANQGSEA. The J segment lost 6 bases and the V segment lost 2 bases, leaving 8 bases of the junction unmatched. The CDR3 is 14 amino acids. CDR3 amino acids: CSVEQAGDQKTQYF. CDR3 nucleotides: TGCAGCGTTGAACAAGCGGGAGATCAGAAGACCCAGTACTTC.

This sequence joins TRBV5-1 and TRBJ2-3; 11 bases fit TRBD2. CDR1 and CDR2 (germline): SGHRS, YFSETQ. The ends lost 4 bases at V and 6 bases at J; junction bases unmatched: 10. The CDR3 has 16 amino acids. DNA of the CDR3: TGCGCCAGCAGCCGATCCGGGACTAGCGGTGGGGATACGCAGTATTTT. It codes for CASSRSGTSGGDTQYF.

This clonotype turned up a few times. The chain is built from TRBV29-1 and TRBJ2-5; tentatively, D is TRBD1 (5 bases). Germline lookup yields CDR1 SQVTM and CDR2 ANQGSEA. The CDR3 spans 12 residues. V lost 3 bases and J 0 bases, leaving 5 bases between the germline ends. The CDR3 reads CSVEDNQETQYF. In DNA form, the CDR3 reads TGCAGCGTTGAGGACAACCAAGAGACCCAGTACTTC.

This clonotype appeared a few times. The chain uses TRBV9 and TRBJ2-2, with 7 bases matching TRBD1. V shed 3 bases, J shed 2 bases, and the junction held 10 bases outside the gene matches. Germline V CDR1 and CDR2: SGDLS, YYNGEE. The CDR3 has 17 residues. The CDR3 sequence: CASSGYRGPLNTGELFF. The DNA of the CDR3 is TGTGCCAGCAGCGGTTACAGGGGCCCCCTTAACACCGGGGAGCTGTTTTTT.

This chain joins TRBV20-1 and TRBJ2-7, with no clear D. Trimming left V 3 bases short and J 4 bases short, with 19 bases between. CDR3 length equals 15 residues. In germline, CDR1 is DFQATT, CDR2 SNEGSKA (reference sequence). The CDR3 region has the DNA TGCAGTGCTAGCCGCCCGGACGGAAGCCCTTACGAGCAGTACTTC. Translation: CSASRPDGSPYEQYF.

The rearrangement uses TRBV5-1 and TRBJ2-4; TRBD1 is a possible D gene (5 bases). The V and J ends lost 2 bases and 8 bases respectively, with 14 bases between them. CDR1 is SGHRS and CDR2 is YFSETQ in the germline V gene. This CDR3 comprises 14 residues. CDR3 amino acids: CASSLQESVDIQYF. In DNA, the CDR3 is TGCGCCAGCAGCTTACAGGAATCGGTGGACATTCAGTACTTC. Full variable domain (rest looked up from reference TRBV5-1 and TRBJ2-4): KAGVTQTPRYLIKTRGQQVTLSCSPISGHRSVSWYQQTPGQGLQFLFEYFSETQRNKGNFPGRFSGRQFSNSRSEMNVSTLELGDSALYLCASSLQESVDIQYFGAGTRLSVL.

Written as DNA, the CDR3 is TGCAGTGCGGCGACGGTCATGAACACTGAAGCTTTCTTT. It codes for CSAATVMNTEAFF. The chain employs TRBV20-1 and TRBJ1-1; the D is unclear. The CDR3 contains 13 residues. CDR1 and CDR2 (germline): DFQATT, SNEGSKA (reference sequence). V dropped 6 bases and J dropped 0 bases, with 11 bases sitting between them.

The gene calls are TRBV19 and TRBJ2-7, with TRBD2 matching over 10 bases. Germline-derived CDR1 and CDR2 are LNHDA and SQIVND (reference sequence). V shed 6 bases, J shed 3 bases, and the junction held 5 bases outside the gene matches. This CDR3 has 14 residues. CDR3 DNA: TGTGCCAGTAGATGGGCTAGCGGGAGCTACGAGCAGTACTTC. This codes for CASRWASGSYEQYF.

V usage is TRBV6-1 and J usage is TRBJ2-3; D could derive from TRBD1 or TRBD2 (5 bases each). Trimming left V 6 bases short and J 8 bases short, with 21 bases between. Per germline, CDR1 MNHNS and CDR2 SASEGT. The CDR3 is made up of 15 amino acids. CDR3 DNA: TGTGCCAGCAGCGGGGTTGGGGCAACGTTTGGTACGCAGTATTTT. Translating gives CASSGVGATFGTQYF.

The chain joins TRBV29-1 to TRBJ2-4; TRBD2 aligns across 14 bases. The DNA matches TRBJ2-7 better at its end, which makes the J call doubtful. The germline CDR1 and CDR2 sequences are SQVTM and ANQGSEA. The CDR3 consists of 15 residues. The CDR3 region has the DNA TGCAGCGCCGGGACTAGCGGGAGTGCCTTTGACGAGCAGTACTTC. It yields the protein CSAGTSGSAFDEQYF.

The gene calls are TRBV4-1 and TRBJ2-7, with 8 bases aligning to TRBD2. This CDR3 has 16 residues. V gave up 0 bases and J gave up 7 bases; unmatched junction bases: 11. Per germline, CDR1 MGHRA and CDR2 YSYEKL. The DNA for the CDR3 is TGCGCCAGCAGCCAAGAGGCCGGGAGGGCCGGAGTTGAGCAGTACTTC. This encodes CASSQEAGRAGVEQYF.

This clonotype has just a few counts. The CDR3 loop is CSARDPSGSNDEQYF. The CDR3 nucleotides are TGCAGTGCTAGAGATCCCAGCGGGAGTAATGACGAGCAGTACTTC. This sequence joins TRBV20-1 and TRBJ2-7; 8 nucleotides line up with TRBD2. There are 15 residues in the CDR3. The ends lost 0 bases at V and 5 bases at J; junction bases unmatched: 9. Germline V gene sequence: CDR1 DFQATT, CDR2 SNEGSKA (reference sequence).

This clonotype has only a few counts. This rearrangement joins TRBV20-1 to TRBJ1-5, with D hard to call. The germline CDR1 and CDR2 sequences are DFQATT and SNEGSKA (reference sequence). Trimming removed 2 bases at V and 0 bases at J, with 14 bases between. The CDR3 runs 16 residues. The CDR3 bases are TGCAGTGCTAGACCCCGGTACTCTTATAGCAATCAGCCCCAGCATTTT. Translation: CSARPRYSYSNQPQHF.

This clonotype was found a few times. The CDR3 here is CASSQTGRLGRETQYF. The CDR3 DNA reads TGTGCCAGCAGCCAGACAGGGCGACTAGGTCGAGAGACCCAGTACTTC. The V call is TRBV5-4, the J call TRBJ2-5; possibly TRBD1 for D (7 bases). The germline V gene encodes CDR1 SGHNT and CDR2 YYREEE (reference sequence). V lost 4 bases and J 4 bases, leaving 20 bases between the germline ends. The CDR3 has 16 amino acids. Looking up the rest from reference TRBV5-4 and TRBJ2-5 gives the full variable domain: ETGVTQSPTHLIKTRGQQVTLRCSSQSGHNTVSWYQQALGQGPQFIFQYYREEENGRGNFPPRFSGLQFPNYSSELNVNALELDDSALYLCASSQTGRLGRETQYFGPGTRLLVL.

The V gene is TRBV18, the J gene TRBJ1-2; D perhaps matches TRBD1 (5 bases). The CDR3 has 14 amino acids. Germline CDR1 reads KGHSH; CDR2 reads LQKENI. Trimming pared 2 bases from V and 4 bases from J, leaving 11 bases between. In nucleotides, the CDR3 is TGTGCCAGCTCACCAGGGTGGGGCCTCTATGGCTACACCTTC. This codes for CASSPGWGLYGYTF.

The rearrangement links TRBV27 to TRBJ2-3; 8 nucleotides match TRBD1. Germline CDR1 MNHEY, CDR2 SMNVEV (reference sequence). The CDR3 contains 14 residues. Trimming took 3 bases from V and 8 from J; bases not matched to a gene: 7. The CDR3 DNA is TGTGCCAGCAGTTTTCCGGGACAGGTAGTTACGCAGTATTTT. It specifies CASSFPGQVVTQYF.

This rearrangement joins TRBV20-1 to TRBJ1-2, with 9 bases identical to TRBD1. Per germline, CDR1 DFQATT and CDR2 SNEGSKA (reference sequence). V was pared by 1 base and J by 3 bases, with 9 bases of the junction left unmatched. CDR3 length: 16 residues. The CDR3 loop reads CSARAGATGGYYGYTF. In nucleotides, the CDR3 is TGCAGTGCTAGAGCGGGGGCGACAGGGGGATACTATGGCTACACCTTC.

In this sample, this clonotype turned up a few times. The V call is TRBV2, the J call TRBJ2-3; TRBD2 agrees at 10 bases. The J segment lost 5 bases and the V segment lost 3 bases, leaving 5 bases of the junction unmatched. Germline V lookup: CDR1 SNHLY, CDR2 FYNNEI. The CDR3 loop spans 15 amino acids. The CDR3 DNA follows: TGTGCCAGCAGTGATTTCCTAGCGGGAGAAGATACGCAGTATTTT. This encodes CASSDFLAGEDTQYF.

This clonotype was seen only a few times. Germline is not matched at one junction end, which may reflect a read error. The chain recombines TRBV5-1 with TRBJ2-1; D is perhaps TRBD2 (6 bases). Germline values: CDR1 SGHRS, CDR2 YFSETQ. The CDR3 has 15 residues. The CDR3 spells CVSSLVGGAYNEQFF. The DNA of the CDR3 is TGCGTCAGCAGCTTGGTTGGCGGGGCTTACAATGAGCAGTTCTTC.

About this clonotype: A much larger clone differs from this one at a single base, so this may be a read error. The chain has TRBV7-2 and TRBJ2-1; no clear D. This CDR3 comprises 14 residues. Germline V gene data show CDR1 as SGHTA and CDR2 as FQGNSA. Trimming left V 5 bases short and J 3 bases short, with 11 bases between. The chain's CDR3 is CASSVDSNYNEQFF. The CDR3 nucleotides are TGTGCCAGCAGCGTAGACTCCAACTACAATGAGCAGTTCTTC.

The chain recombines TRBV27 with TRBJ1-4, with unresolved D. CDR3 size: 17 residues. Trimming removed 5 bases at V and 3 bases at J, with 19 bases between. Germline CDR1 and CDR2: MNHEY and SMNVEV (reference sequence). The CDR3 sequence: CASSTKNPLFANEKLFF. DNA for the CDR3: TGTGCCAGCAGTACCAAAAACCCCCTTTTTGCTAATGAAAAACTGTTTTTT.

The chain carries TRBV12-3 or TRBV12-4 and TRBJ2-7; D may be TRBD2 (6 bases). V gave up 2 bases and J gave up 3 bases, with 14 bases separating them. The CDR3 spans 15 residues. The CDR3 loop reads CASSLSGRPDYEQYF. CDR3 bases: TGTGCCAGCAGTTTATCGGGGAGGCCCGACTACGAGCAGTACTTC.

This sequence joins TRBV5-1 and TRBJ1-2; D not certain. Germline lookup yields CDR1 SGHRS and CDR2 YFSETQ. This CDR3 region has 13 residues. V shed 3 bases and J shed 4 bases, with 10 bases lying between them. The CDR3 nucleotides are TGCGCCAGCAGCTCGGGTGAGAGCTATGGCTACACCTTC. Its translation is CASSSGESYGYTF.

This chain joins TRBV11-3 and TRBJ2-7; D perhaps matches TRBD2 (6 bases). Deletions cut 3 bases from V and 2 bases from J, with 14 bases between. CDR1 is SGHNT, CDR2 YENEEA, per germline. This CDR3 contains 15 residues. The chain's CDR3 is CASSFPGEYAYEQYF. DNA for the CDR3: TGTGCCAGCAGCTTTCCGGGGGAGTACGCCTACGAGCAGTACTTC.